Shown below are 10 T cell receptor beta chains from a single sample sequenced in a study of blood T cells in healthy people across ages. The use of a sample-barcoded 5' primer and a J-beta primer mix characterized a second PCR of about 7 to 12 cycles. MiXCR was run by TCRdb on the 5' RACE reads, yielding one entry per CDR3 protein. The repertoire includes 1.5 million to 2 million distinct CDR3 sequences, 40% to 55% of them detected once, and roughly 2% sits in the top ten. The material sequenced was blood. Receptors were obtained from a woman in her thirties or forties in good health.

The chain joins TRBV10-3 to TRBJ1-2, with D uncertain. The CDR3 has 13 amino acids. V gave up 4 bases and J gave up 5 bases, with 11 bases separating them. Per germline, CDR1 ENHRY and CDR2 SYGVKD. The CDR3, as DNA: TGTGCCATCAGTGGCGACGTAGGGTATGGCTACACCTTC. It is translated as CAISGDVGYGYTF.

The CDR3 sequence is CASSTIPGQGTKENIQYF. CDR3 in DNA: TGTGCCAGCAGTACTATCCCGGGACAGGGTACCAAAGAAAACATTCAGTACTTC. The V gene is TRBV12-3 or TRBV12-4, the J gene TRBJ2-4; 9 bases fit TRBD1. This CDR3 is 18 amino acids long. V shed 5 bases, J shed 5 bases, and the junction held 16 bases outside the gene matches.

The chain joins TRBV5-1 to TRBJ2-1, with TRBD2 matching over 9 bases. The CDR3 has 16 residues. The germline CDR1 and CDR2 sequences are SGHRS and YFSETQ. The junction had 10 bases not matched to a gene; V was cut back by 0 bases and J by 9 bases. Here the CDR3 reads CASSLAASGGNTEQFF. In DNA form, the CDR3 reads TGCGCCAGCAGCTTGGCCGCGAGCGGGGGGAACACTGAGCAGTTCTTC.

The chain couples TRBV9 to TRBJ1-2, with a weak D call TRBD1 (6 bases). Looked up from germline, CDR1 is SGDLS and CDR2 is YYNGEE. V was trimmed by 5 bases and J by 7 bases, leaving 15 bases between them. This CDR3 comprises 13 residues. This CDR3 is CASSEQGTGGYTF. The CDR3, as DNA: TGTGCCAGCAGTGAACAGGGCACAGGTGGCTACACCTTC.

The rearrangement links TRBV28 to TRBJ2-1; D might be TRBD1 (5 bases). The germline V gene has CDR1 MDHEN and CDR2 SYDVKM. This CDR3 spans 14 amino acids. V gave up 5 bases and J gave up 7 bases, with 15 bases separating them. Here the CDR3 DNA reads TGTGCCAGCAGTCCCCGTGGGGCGAGAAATGAGCAGTTCTTC. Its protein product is CASSPRGARNEQFF. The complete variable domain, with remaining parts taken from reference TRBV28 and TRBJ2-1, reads DVKVTQSSRYLVKRTGEKVFLECVQDMDHENMFWYRQDPGLGLRLIYFSYDVKMKEKGDIPEGYSVSREKKERFSLILESASTNQTSMYLCASSPRGARNEQFFGPGTRLTVL.

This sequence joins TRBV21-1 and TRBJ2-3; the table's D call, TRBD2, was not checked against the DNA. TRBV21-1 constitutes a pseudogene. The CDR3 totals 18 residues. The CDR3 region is CASSKAWTSGEPTDTQYF. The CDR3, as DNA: TGTGCCAGCAGCAAAGCCTGGACTAGCGGGGAACCCACAGATACGCAGTATTTT.

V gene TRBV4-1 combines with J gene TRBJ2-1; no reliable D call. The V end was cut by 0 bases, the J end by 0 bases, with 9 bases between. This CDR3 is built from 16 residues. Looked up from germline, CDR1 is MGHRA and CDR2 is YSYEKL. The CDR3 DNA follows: TGCGCCAGCAGCCAAGAAGAGGCGAGCTCCTACAATGAGCAGTTCTTC. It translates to CASSQEEASSYNEQFF.

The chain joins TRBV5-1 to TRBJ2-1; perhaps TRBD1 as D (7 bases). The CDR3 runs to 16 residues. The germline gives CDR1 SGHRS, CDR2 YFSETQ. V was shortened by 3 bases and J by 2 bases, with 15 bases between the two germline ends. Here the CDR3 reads CASSSPGGGPYNEQFF. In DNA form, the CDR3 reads TGCGCCAGCAGCTCCCCCGGAGGGGGCCCCTACAATGAGCAGTTCTTC.

CDR3 region: CASSEYRGDQETQYF. Here the CDR3 DNA reads TGTGCCAGCAGTGAATATAGGGGGGACCAAGAGACCCAGTACTTC. This sequence joins TRBV25-1 and TRBJ2-5; D tentatively fits TRBD1 or TRBD2 (6 bases each). Germline V lookup: CDR1 MGHDK, CDR2 SYGVNS. Trimming took off 0 bases at V and 0 bases at J, with 8 bases between the two ends. CDR3 length: 15 amino acids. Together with reference TRBV25-1 and TRBJ2-5, the CDR3 gives the full variable domain: EADIYQTPRYLVIGTGKKITLECSQTMGHDKMYWYQQDPGMELHLIHYSYGVNSTEKGDLSSESTVSRIRTEHFPLTLESARPSHTSQYLCASSEYRGDQETQYFGPGTRLLVL.

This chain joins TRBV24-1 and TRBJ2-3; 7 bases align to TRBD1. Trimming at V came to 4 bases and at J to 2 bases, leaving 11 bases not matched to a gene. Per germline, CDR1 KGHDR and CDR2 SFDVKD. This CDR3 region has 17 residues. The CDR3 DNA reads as TGTGCCACCAGTGAAAGAAGACAGGGAACCTTCACAGATACGCAGTATTTT. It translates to CATSERRQGTFTDTQYF.